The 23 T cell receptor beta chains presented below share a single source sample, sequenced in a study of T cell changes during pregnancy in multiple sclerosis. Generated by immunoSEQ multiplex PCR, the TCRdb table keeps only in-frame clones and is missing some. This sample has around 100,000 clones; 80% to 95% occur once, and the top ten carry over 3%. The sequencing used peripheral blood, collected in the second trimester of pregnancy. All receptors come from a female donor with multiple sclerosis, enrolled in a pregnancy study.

CDR3 region: CASSYSTWTSYEQYF. Here the CDR3 DNA reads TGTGCCAGCAGTTACTCGACATGGACTAGCTACGAGCAGTACTTC. V usage is TRBV6-5 and J usage is TRBJ2-5, with 7 bases identical to TRBD2. The J call is uncertain, as TRBJ2-7 better fits the DNA end. There are 15 residues in the CDR3. CDR1 MNHEY and CDR2 SVGAGI come from the germline V gene.

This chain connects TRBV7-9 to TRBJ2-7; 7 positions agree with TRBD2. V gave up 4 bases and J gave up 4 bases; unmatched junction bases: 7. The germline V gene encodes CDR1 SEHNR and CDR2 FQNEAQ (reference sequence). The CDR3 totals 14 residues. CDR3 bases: TGTGCCAGCAGCTCCCGGGGGAGGGCGTACGAGCAGTACTTC. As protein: CASSSRGRAYEQYF.

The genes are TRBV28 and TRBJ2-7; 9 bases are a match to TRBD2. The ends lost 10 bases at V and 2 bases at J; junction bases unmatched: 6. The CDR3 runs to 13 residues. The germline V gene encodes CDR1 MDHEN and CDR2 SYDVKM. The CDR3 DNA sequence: TGTGCCACTTGGGGGACTAGCCCCTACGAGCAGTACTTC. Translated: CATWGTSPYEQYF. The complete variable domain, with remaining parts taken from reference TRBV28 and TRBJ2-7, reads DVKVTQSSRYLVKRTGEKVFLECVQDMDHENMFWYRQDPGLGLRLIYFSYDVKMKEKGDIPEGYSVSREKKERFSLILESASTNQTSMYLCATWGTSPYEQYFGPGTRLTVT.

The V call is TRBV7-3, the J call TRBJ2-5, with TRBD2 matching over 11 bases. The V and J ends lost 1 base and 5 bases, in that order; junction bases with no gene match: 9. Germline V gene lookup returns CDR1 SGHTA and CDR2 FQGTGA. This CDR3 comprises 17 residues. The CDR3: CASSLRASGRLGETQYF. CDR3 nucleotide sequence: TGTGCCAGCAGCTTAAGGGCTAGCGGGAGGCTGGGGGAGACCCAGTACTTC.

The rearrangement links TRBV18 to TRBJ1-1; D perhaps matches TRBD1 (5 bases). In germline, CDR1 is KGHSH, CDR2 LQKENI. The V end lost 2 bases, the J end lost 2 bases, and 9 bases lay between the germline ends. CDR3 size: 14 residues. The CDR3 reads CASSPYDSNTEAFF. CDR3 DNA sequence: TGTGCCAGCTCACCATATGACAGCAACACTGAAGCTTTCTTT.

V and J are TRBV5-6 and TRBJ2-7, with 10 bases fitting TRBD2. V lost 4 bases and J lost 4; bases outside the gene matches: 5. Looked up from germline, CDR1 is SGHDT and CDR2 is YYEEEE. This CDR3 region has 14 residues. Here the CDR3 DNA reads TGTGCCAGCAGCCTAGCGGGAGCCACTTACGAGCAGTACTTC. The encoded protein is CASSLAGATYEQYF.

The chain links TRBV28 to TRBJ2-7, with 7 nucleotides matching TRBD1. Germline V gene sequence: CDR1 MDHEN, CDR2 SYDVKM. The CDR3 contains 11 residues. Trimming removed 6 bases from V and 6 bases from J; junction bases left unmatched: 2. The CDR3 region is CASRQGTEQYF. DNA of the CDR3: TGTGCCAGCAGACAGGGGACCGAGCAGTACTTC.

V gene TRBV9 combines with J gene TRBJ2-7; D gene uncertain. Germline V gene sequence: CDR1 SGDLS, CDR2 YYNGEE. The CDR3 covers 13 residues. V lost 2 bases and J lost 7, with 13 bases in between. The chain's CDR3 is CASSVDLRVEQYF. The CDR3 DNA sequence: TGTGCCAGCAGCGTTGACTTAAGAGTGGAGCAGTACTTC.

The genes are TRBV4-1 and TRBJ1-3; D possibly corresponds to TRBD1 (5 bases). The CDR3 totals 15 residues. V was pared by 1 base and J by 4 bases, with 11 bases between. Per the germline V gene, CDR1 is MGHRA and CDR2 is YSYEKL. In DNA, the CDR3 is TGCGCCAGCAGCCAAGGGGGCCGGGGGGGAAACACCATATATTTT. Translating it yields CASSQGGRGGNTIYF.

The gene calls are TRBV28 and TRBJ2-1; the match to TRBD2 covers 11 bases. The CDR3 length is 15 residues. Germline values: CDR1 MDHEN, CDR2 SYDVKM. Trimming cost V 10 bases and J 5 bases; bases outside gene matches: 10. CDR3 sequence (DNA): TGTGCCACCACAACTAGCGGGAGTTTCCACAATGAGCAGTTCTTC. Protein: CATTTSGSFHNEQFF.

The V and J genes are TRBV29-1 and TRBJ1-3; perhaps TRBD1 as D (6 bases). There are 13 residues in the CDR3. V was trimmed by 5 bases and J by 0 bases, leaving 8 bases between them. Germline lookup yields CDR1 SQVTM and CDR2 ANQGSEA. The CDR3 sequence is CSVMDSSGNTIYF. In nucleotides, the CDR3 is TGCAGCGTTATGGACAGCTCTGGAAACACCATATATTTT.

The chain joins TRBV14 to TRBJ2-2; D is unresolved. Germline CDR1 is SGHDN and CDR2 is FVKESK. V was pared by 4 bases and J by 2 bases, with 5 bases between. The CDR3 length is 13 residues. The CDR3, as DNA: TGTGCCAGCAGCCGTCAAAACACCGGGGAGCTGTTTTTT. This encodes CASSRQNTGELFF.

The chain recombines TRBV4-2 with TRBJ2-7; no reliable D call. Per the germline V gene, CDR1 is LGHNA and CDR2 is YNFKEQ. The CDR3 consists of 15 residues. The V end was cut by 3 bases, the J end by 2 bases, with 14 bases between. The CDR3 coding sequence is TGTGCCAGCAGCCAGACTCCAGAGTACCCCTACGAGCAGTACTTC. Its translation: CASSQTPEYPYEQYF.

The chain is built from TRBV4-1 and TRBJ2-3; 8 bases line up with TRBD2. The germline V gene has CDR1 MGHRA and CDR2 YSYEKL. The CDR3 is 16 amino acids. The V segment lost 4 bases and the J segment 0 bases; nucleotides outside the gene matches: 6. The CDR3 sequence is CASSLPRGGSTDTQYF. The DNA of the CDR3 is TGCGCCAGCAGCCTTCCACGGGGGGGTAGCACAGATACGCAGTATTTT.

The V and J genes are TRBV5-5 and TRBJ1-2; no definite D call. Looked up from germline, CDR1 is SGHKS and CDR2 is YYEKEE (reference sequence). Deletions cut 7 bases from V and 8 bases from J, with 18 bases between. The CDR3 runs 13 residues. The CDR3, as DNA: TGTGCCAGCGTTGGGAGTCGATTGGAGGGCTACACCTTC. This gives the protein CASVGSRLEGYTF.

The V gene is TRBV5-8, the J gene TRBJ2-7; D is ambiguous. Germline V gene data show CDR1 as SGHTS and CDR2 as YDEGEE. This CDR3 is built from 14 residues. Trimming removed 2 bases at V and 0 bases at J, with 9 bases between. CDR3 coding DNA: TGTGCCAGCAGCTTTATGAGGCCCTCCTACGAGCAGTACTTC. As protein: CASSFMRPSYEQYF.

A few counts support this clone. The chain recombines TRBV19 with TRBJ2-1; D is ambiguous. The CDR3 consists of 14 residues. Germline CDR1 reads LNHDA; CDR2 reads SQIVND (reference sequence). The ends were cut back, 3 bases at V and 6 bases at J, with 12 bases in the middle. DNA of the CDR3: TGTGCCAGTAGTATCCCAGGTTACCTCAATGAGCAGTTCTTC. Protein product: CASSIPGYLNEQFF. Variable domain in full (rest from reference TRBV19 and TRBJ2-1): DGGITQSPKYLFRKEGQNVTLSCEQNLNHDAMYWYRQDPGQGLRLIYYSQIVNDFQKGDIAEGYSVSREKKESFPLTVTSAQKNPTAFYLCASSIPGYLNEQFFGPGTRLTVL.

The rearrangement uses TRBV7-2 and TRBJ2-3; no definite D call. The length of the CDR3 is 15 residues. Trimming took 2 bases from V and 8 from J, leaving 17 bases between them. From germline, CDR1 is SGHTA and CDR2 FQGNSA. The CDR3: CASSLNRALFGTQYF. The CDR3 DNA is TGTGCCAGCAGCTTAAACCGCGCCCTATTCGGTACGCAGTATTTT.

This CDR3 reads CASSLMASRSYNEQFF. CDR3 DNA: TGTGCCAGCAGCTTAATGGCTAGCCGCTCCTACAATGAGCAGTTCTTC. The chain links TRBV7-3 to TRBJ2-1, with D perhaps TRBD2 (5 bases). V lost 1 base, J lost 0 bases, and 10 bases lay in between. This CDR3 is 16 amino acids long. Germline V gene data show CDR1 as SGHTA and CDR2 as FQGTGA.

The CDR3 region has the DNA TGTGCCAGCAGCGTGCAGGGGCTCGGGGAGCTGTTTTTT. Protein product: CASSVQGLGELFF. This rearrangement joins TRBV2 to TRBJ2-2, with D possibly matching TRBD1 (6 bases). V was clipped by 6 bases and J by 7 bases, with 12 bases between them. The CDR3 sequence is 13 residues long. CDR1 is SNHLY, CDR2 FYNNEI, per germline.

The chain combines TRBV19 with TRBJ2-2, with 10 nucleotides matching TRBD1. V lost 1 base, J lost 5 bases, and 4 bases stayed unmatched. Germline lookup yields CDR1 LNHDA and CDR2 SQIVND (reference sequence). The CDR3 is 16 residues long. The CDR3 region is CASSIGTGGWTGELFF. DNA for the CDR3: TGTGCCAGTAGTATAGGGACAGGGGGATGGACCGGGGAGCTGTTTTTT. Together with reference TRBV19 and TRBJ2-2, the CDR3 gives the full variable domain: DGGITQSPKYLFRKEGQNVTLSCEQNLNHDAMYWYRQDPGQGLRLIYYSQIVNDFQKGDIAEGYSVSREKKESFPLTVTSAQKNPTAFYLCASSIGTGGWTGELFFGEGSRLTVL.

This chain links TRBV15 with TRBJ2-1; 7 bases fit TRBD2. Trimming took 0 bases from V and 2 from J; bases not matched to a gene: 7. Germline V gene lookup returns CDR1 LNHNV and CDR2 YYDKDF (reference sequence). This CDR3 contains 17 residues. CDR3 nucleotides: TGTGCCACCAGCAGAGATATGGTGGGAGGGCCCTACAATGAGCAGTTCTTC. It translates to CATSRDMVGGPYNEQFF.

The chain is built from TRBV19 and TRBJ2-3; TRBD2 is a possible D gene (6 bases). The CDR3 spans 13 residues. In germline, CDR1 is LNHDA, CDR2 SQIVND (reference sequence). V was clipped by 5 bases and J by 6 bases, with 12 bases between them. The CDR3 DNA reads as TGTGCCAGTAGTTGGCGCGGGAAGGATACGCAGTATTTT. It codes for CASSWRGKDTQYF.